This entry describes one TCR beta chain. What this receptor recognizes is not known. No base quality information exists; no much larger clone differs at one position. Including cysteine and phenylalanine, the CDR3 has 14 amino acids. The kept DNA is CDR3 alone, 42 bases in frame from the first base. V is cut by 8 bases and J by 4 bases, and the space between the germline ends is 18 bases. CDR1 and CDR2, looked up from the germline V gene, are MDHEN and SYDVKM. Separate from the approximately 730-subject first cohort, the validation cohort of some 130 subjects was the group to which the donors belonged. Receptors were amplified or captured by the immunoSEQ multiplex PCR assay. In the original analysis: A statistical classification framework was developed to diagnose cytomegalovirus status using the catalog of TCR beta chain sequences. Held by TCRdb, this immuneACCESS table contains in-frame sequences only and omits some clones. Under half of the omission traces to an unresolved V gene where checked; the cause of the rest is unknown. V, J and clone size are taken as reported in that table, and D and trimming were inferred from the DNA itself. The sample contains approximately 170,000 clones, less than 85% of them found a single time. The top ten constitute about 15% of the sample.

This sample is drawn from a study of cytomegalovirus exposure and HLA in healthy donors (dated by TCRdb to the late 2010s). As for the study more broadly: According to a later analysis, one platform produced both the 120 validation repertoires and the 670 or so repertoires of the first cohort. The aim of the study was to test whether cataloging public T cell receptors could identify signatures of past pathogen exposure. In addition to the first cohort of roughly 670 subjects, a separate validation cohort of under 150 different subjects was used. To predict cytomegalovirus infection status, the study combined high-throughput TCR immunosequencing, statistical association of individual TCRs with disease status, and machine learning. What the research found in general, with its limitations: The validation cohort had no HLA typing available for a later analysis, so co-occurrence within that cohort was assessed over all 120 or so repertoires. In vitro tests confirmed that a few of the cytomegalovirus-associated TCR beta chains recognize cytomegalovirus antigens. Of the cluster scores, 94% were above 0 in a later analysis, which found that TCRs clustered in the first cohort also tended to co-occur in the approximately 110 validation repertoires. Most TCR sequences were seen in very few donors, while some public TCRs were found in many individuals. The classifier was reported to diagnose cytomegalovirus status with high specificity and sensitivity in both the original cohort and the validation cohort. It was suggested by the authors that the approach could potentially be generalized to other disease states and immunological phenotypes. The study listed 150 to 200 TCR beta chains as associated with cytomegalovirus.

The clonotype was recovered from a man in his late teens or twenties in good health and CMV-seropositive. Sequences were obtained from PBMCs. The chain is made from TRBV28 and TRBJ2-7; the best D guess is TRBD2, with 5 bases matching. The CDR3 reads as follows: CASGTGLLGYEQYF. The nucleotide sequence is given as TGTGCCAGCGGAACTGGACTCCTCGGGTACGAGCAGTACTTC.